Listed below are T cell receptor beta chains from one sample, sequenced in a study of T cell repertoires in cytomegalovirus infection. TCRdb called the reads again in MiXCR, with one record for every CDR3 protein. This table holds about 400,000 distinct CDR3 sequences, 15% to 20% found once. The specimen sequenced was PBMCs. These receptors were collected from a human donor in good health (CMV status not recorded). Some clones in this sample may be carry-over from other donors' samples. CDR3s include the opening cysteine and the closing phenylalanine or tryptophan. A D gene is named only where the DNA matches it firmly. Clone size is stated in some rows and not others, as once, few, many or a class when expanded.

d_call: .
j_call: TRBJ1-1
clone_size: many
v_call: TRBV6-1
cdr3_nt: TGTGCCAGCAGTGAAGGGAGAAGGTATCTTTACACTGAAGCTTTCTTT
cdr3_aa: CASSEGRRYLYTEAFF

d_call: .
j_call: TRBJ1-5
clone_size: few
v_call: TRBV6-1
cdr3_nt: TGTGCCAGCACGTGGAGATTCAATCAGCCCCAGCATTTT
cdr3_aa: CASTWRFNQPQHF

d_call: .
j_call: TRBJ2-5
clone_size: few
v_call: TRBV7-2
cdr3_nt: TGTGCCAGCAGCTTTAATACGCCGGGCGAGAGAGAGACCCAGTACTTC
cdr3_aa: CASSFNTPGERETQYF

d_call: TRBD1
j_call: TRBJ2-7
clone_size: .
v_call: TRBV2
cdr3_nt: TGTGCCAGCAACCTGGACAGGGACTCCTACGAGCAGTACTTC
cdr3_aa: CASNLDRDSYEQYF

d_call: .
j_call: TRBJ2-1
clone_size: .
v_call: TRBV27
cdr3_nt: TGTGCCAGCAGTTTTAGGGGGAGCTCCTACAATGAGCAGTTCTTC
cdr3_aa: CASSFRGSSYNEQFF

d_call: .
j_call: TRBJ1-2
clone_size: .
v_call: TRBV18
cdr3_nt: TGTGCCAGCTCACTCCACCCCACTCCACAGGGAAACTATGGCTACACCTTC
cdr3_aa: CASSLHPTPQGNYGYTF

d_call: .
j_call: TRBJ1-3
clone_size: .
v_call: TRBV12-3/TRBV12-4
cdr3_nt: TGTGCCAGCAGTTTGGGGTCCCTATCTCCTACTTCGAGAAACACCATATATTTT
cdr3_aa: CASSLGSLSPTSRNTIYF

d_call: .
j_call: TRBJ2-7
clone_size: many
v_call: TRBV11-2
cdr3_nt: TGTGCCAGCAGCAGAGGGACCGAACCTCCCTACGAGCAGTACTTC
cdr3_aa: CASSRGTEPPYEQYF

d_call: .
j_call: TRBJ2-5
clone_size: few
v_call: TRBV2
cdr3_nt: TGTGCCAGCAGAGGGGTCCTACAAGAGACCCAGTACTTC
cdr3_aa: CASRGVLQETQYF

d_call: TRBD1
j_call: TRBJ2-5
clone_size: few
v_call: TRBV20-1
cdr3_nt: TGCAGTGCTAGTTCCCCCCGAGGGGGCGGCCTGCTAGAGACCCAGTACTTC
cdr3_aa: CSASSPRGGGLLETQYF